This T cell receptor beta chain was sequenced in a study of identical twins. With 8 bases removed from V and 3 bases from J, the gap between germline ends came to 17 bases. This CDR3 is 14 amino acids long. From germline, CDR1 is MDHEN and CDR2 SYDVKM. TCRdb itself ran the 5' RACE reads through MiXCR, one entry per CDR3 protein. The sample has under 900,000 distinct CDR3 sequences, around an eighth seen once. These data also featured in a second study, about yellow fever vaccine responses in identical twins.

The receptor's source is a woman under 30 in good health. Sequenced material: PBMCs. V is TRBV28 and J is TRBJ2-7; either TRBD1 or TRBD2 may fit D (5 bases each). This CDR3 reads CASALTGRRYEQYF. The CDR3 DNA reads as TGTGCCAGCGCTTTAACGGGACGTCGCTACGAGCAGTACTTC. Drawing the rest from reference TRBV28 and TRBJ2-7, the complete variable domain is DVKVTQSSRYLVKRTGEKVFLECVQDMDHENMFWYRQDPGLGLRLIYFSYDVKMKEKGDIPEGYSVSREKKERFSLILESASTNQTSMYLCASALTGRRYEQYFGPGTRLTVT.